This T cell receptor (beta chain) was captured in a study of neurological immune-mediated disorders. Overall study results and limits: Patients with HTLV-1-associated myelopathy had the highest level of TCR clonal expansion, whereas patients with multiple sclerosis had the lowest level, falling beneath the level found in healthy controls. Grouping of repertoires by phylogeny put those of 18 of 34 multiple sclerosis patients into a single related-CDR3 cluster, a possible signature.

This clonotype has at least ten counts. Its target is unknown. Synthesis of cDNA was performed by 5'RACE using 10-nucleotide random UMIs. TCRdb re-derived calls from the 5' RACE reads in MiXCR, one entry per CDR3 protein. The sample records roughly 40,000 distinct CDR3 sequences, 2.5% being singletons. The receptor comes from a man aged 45-65 years with multiple sclerosis. Sequencing input: PBMCs.

CDR3 amino acids: CASSLGEYEQYF. The DNA of the CDR3 is TGCGCCAGCAGCTTGGGGGAATACGAGCAGTACTTC. The chain links TRBV5-1 to TRBJ2-7; D is ambiguous. The CDR3 is 12 amino acids. In germline, CDR1 is SGHRS, CDR2 YFSETQ. The V end was cut by 0 bases, the J end by 4 bases, with 5 bases between.